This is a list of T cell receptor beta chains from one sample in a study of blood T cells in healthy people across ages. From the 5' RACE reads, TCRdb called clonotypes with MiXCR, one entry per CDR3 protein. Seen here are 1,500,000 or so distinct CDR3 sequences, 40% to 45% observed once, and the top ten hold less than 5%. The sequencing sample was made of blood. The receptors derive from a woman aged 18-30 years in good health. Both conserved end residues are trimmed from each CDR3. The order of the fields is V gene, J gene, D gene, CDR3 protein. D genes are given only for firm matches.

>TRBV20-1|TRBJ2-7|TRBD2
SAARTSGPYEQY
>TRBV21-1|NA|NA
ASNKRARTYEQY
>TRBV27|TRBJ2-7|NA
ASSWGRTYEQY
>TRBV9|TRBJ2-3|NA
ASSVVWSDTQY
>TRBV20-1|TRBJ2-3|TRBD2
SARWRGADTQY
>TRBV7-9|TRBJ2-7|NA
ASSPPILDYEQY
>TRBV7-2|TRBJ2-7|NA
ASSLSGPLWEQY
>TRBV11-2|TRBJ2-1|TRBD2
ASSSLLADNEQF
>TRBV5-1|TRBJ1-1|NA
ASSSPKGMNTEAF
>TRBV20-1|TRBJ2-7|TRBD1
SATQRDRDEQY
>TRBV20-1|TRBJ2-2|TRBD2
SAPRGGHTGELF
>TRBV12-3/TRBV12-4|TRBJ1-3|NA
ASSLGRFFYFSGNTIY
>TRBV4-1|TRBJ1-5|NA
ASSRQDAGLSNQPQH
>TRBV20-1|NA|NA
SASLSYNEQY
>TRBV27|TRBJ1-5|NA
ASSFGGGSNQPQH
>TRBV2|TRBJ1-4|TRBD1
ASSEAGTGNEKLF
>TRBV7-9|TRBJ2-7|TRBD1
ASSLYLGTGANEQY
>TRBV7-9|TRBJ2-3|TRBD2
ASSLLYELAGEHATQY
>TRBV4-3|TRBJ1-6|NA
ASSQDTGASGSPLH
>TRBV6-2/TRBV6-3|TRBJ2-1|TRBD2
ASTFPGLAGYGNEQF
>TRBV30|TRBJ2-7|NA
TWITGEQY
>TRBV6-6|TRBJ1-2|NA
ASSYSNRGRNCGYT
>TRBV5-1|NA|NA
ASSLATVLRDEQY
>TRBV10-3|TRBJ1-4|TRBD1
AISEFGTDEKLF
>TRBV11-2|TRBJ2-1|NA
ASSLDRSSGLYNEQF
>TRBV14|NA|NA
ASSQVAASYNEQY
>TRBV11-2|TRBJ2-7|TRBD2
ATNAGTSNEQY
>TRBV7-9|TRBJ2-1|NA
ASSLASAEQF
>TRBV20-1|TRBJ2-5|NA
SARGPVKVQETQY
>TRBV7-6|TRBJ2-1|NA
ASSLARREHEQF
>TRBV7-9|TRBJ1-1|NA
ASSLRRVVGTEAF
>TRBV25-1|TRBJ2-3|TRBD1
ASSEWVGTQGALTDTQY
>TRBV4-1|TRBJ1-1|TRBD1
ASSQRDRENTEAF
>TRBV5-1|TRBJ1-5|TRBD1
ASSVGTVGNQPQH
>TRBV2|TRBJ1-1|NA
ASELAANTEAF
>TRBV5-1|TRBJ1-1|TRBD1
ASSLERDRDTEAF
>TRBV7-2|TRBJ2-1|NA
ASALGVGPYNEQF
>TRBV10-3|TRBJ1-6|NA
AISDKRVSFDSHLH
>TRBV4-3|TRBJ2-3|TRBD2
ASSRRLAGLSTDTQY
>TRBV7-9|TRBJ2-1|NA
ASSLAGGAGKKF